The 27 T cell receptor beta chains listed next were all sequenced from one sample in a study of post-analysis software for immune sequencing data. Unique molecular identifiers featured in each of the TCR beta cDNA libraries. TCRdb analysed the PCR reads with MiXCR anew, one entry per CDR3 protein. The table records 150,000 or so distinct CDR3 sequences, 35% to 40% of them present only once. Specimen: blood, collected after autologous hematopoietic stem cell transplantation. These receptors all stem from a girl under 18 with multiple sclerosis.

V usage is TRBV7-3 and J usage is TRBJ2-5; D is perhaps TRBD1 or TRBD2 (5 bases each). Germline CDR1 is SGHTA and CDR2 is FQGTGA. Trimming cost V 5 bases and J 4 bases, with 17 bases left between them. CDR3 length: 15 amino acids. In DNA form, the CDR3 reads TGTGCCAGCAGCCCGCCCCGGGACCCCGGAGAGACCCAGTACTTC. Translated: CASSPPRDPGETQYF.

This clonotype occurred a few times. J is TRBJ1-2 and V is TRBV29-1; 8 bases are a match to TRBD1. This CDR3 contains 13 residues. The V and J ends lost 2 bases and 7 bases, in that order; junction bases with no gene match: 6. In germline, CDR1 is SQVTM, CDR2 ANQGSEA. CDR3 region: CSVETQGAIGYTF. CDR3 bases: TGCAGCGTTGAAACGCAGGGGGCGATTGGCTACACCTTC.

The genes are TRBV29-1 and TRBJ2-1, with D perhaps TRBD1 or TRBD2 (5 bases each). The length of the CDR3 is 15 residues. Deletions cut 4 bases from V and 6 bases from J, with 19 bases between. Germline loops: CDR1 SQVTM, CDR2 ANQGSEA. The chain's CDR3 is CSVVTGASGGNEQFF. For the CDR3, the DNA is TGCAGCGTTGTCACCGGGGCGAGCGGTGGCAATGAGCAGTTCTTC.

This clonotype has a count of ten or more. V usage is TRBV3-1 and J usage is TRBJ2-7, with D unclear. The CDR3 is 14 residues long. The V gene lost 1 base and the J gene lost 4 bases, with 11 bases spanning the gap. Germline V gene sequence: CDR1 LGHDT, CDR2 YNNKEL (reference sequence). The CDR3 sequence: CASSQGWAGYEQYF. The CDR3 DNA reads TGTGCCAGCAGCCAAGGGTGGGCCGGGTACGAGCAGTACTTC.

This clonotype was found a few times. At one of its ends the junction is not consistent with the germline gene, which may arise from a read error. The chain is built from TRBV29-1 and TRBJ2-4, with 7 nucleotides matching TRBD1. CDR1 is SQVTM, CDR2 ANQGSEA, per germline. The CDR3 runs 13 residues. The CDR3 is CGVRQGGENIQYF. In DNA, the CDR3 is TGCGGCGTAAGACAGGGTGGTGAGAACATTCAGTACTTC. The entire variable domain, with the rest obtained from reference TRBV29-1 and TRBJ2-4, is as follows: SAVISQKPSRDICQRGTSLTIQCQVDSQVTMMFWYRQQPGQSLTLIATANQGSEATYESGFVIDKFPISRPNLTFSTLTVSNMSPEDSSIYLCGVRQGGENIQYFGAGTRLSVL.

This chain links TRBV6-6 with TRBJ1-4, with D unresolved. Germline CDR1 and CDR2: MNHNY and SVGAGI (reference sequence). Trimming pared 5 bases from V and 8 bases from J, leaving 12 bases between. This CDR3 is built from 13 residues. The CDR3 nucleotides are TGTGCCAGCAGTGTACTACAAGGGGAAAAACTGTTTTTT. Amino acid sequence: CASSVLQGEKLFF.

The V gene is TRBV9, the J gene TRBJ1-2; 8 bases fit TRBD1. The CDR3 loop spans 15 amino acids. The germline CDR1 and CDR2 sequences are SGDLS and YYNGEE. V shed 0 bases and J 4 bases; nucleotides not matched to a gene: 5. The CDR3 bases are TGTGCCAGCAGCGTAGATCAGGGGGCAGGCTATGGCTACACCTTC. Residues: CASSVDQGAGYGYTF.

CDR3: CASSQDPGEDTEAFF. CDR3 DNA sequence: TGCGCCAGCAGCCAAGATCCCGGGGAGGACACTGAAGCTTTCTTT. The J gene is TRBJ1-1, the V gene TRBV4-3; no definite D call. This CDR3 has 15 amino acids. Germline V lookup: CDR1 LGHNA, CDR2 YSLEER. Trimming left V 0 bases short and J 3 bases short, with 11 bases between.

This chain connects TRBV29-1 to TRBJ2-1; 8 bases are shared with TRBD2. CDR1 SQVTM and CDR2 ANQGSEA come from the germline V gene. This CDR3 comprises 16 residues. With V trimmed by 2 bases and J by 3 bases, 9 bases remained unmatched. CDR3 in amino acids: CSVEKGAGENYNEQFF. The DNA of the CDR3 is TGCAGCGTTGAAAAAGGAGCGGGGGAGAACTACAATGAGCAGTTCTTC.

The genes are TRBV2 and TRBJ2-1, with 7 bases matching TRBD1. Germline V gene data show CDR1 as SNHLY and CDR2 as FYNNEI. V lost 7 bases and J lost 0; bases outside the gene matches: 6. The CDR3 sequence is 15 residues long. In DNA, the CDR3 is TGTGCCAGCACTCAACAGGGGCCCTCCTACAATGAGCAGTTCTTC. Translated: CASTQQGPSYNEQFF.

The chain links TRBV7-2 to TRBJ1-1; no definite D call. Per the germline V gene, CDR1 is SGHTA and CDR2 is FQGNSA. This CDR3 has 14 residues. Trimming stripped 5 bases from V and 0 bases from J, with 10 bases between. CDR3 DNA: TGTGCCAGCAGCCCGGGGATGCTGAACACTGAAGCTTTCTTT. Amino acid sequence: CASSPGMLNTEAFF.

This clonotype was observed a few times. Compared with germline, one end of the junction differs, possibly owing to a read error. The chain has TRBV20-1 and TRBJ2-5, with TRBD2 identical over 13 bases. The CDR3 is 13 residues long. Germline V gene data show CDR1 as DFQATT and CDR2 as SNEGSKA (reference sequence). CDR3 nucleotides: TGCAGTACTAGCGGGAGGGCCCAAGAGACCCAGTACTTC. Its translation is CSTSGRAQETQYF.

The genes are TRBV6-6 and TRBJ1-1, with 7 bases lining up with TRBD1. The germline V gene encodes CDR1 MNHNY and CDR2 SVGAGI (reference sequence). The CDR3 extends over 16 amino acids. Losses at the gene ends were 4 bases for V and 1 base for J; bases not matched to a gene: 9. In nucleotides, the CDR3 is TGTGCCAGCAGTTTACAGGGGCCGCGGAAGAACACTGAAGCTTTCTTT. It yields the protein CASSLQGPRKNTEAFF.

The gene calls are TRBV5-6 and TRBJ2-2; no clear D gene. Germline V gene data show CDR1 as SGHDT and CDR2 as YYEEEE. V lost 0 bases and J 5 bases, leaving 5 bases between the germline ends. This CDR3 spans 13 amino acids. As DNA, the CDR3 is TGTGCCAGCAGCTTGGGGTATACCGGGGAGCTGTTTTTT. Translation gives CASSLGYTGELFF. Complete variable domain (other parts from reference TRBV5-6 and TRBJ2-2): DAGVTQSPTHLIKTRGQQVTLRCSPKSGHDTVSWYQQALGQGPQFIFQYYEEEERQRGNFPDRFSGHQFPNYSSELNVNALLLGDSALYLCASSLGYTGELFFGEGSRLTVL.

The chain combines TRBV21-1 with TRBJ2-7; the table's D call, TRBD1, was not checked against the DNA. TRBV21-1 is annotated as a pseudogene. The CDR3 length is 16 residues. The DNA of the CDR3 is TGTGCCAGCAACAAAGAAGTAACAGGTTGGCGCTACGAGCAGTACTTC. Translated: CASNKEVTGWRYEQYF.

The V call is TRBV25-1, the J call TRBJ1-2; no clear D gene. The V gene lost 4 bases and the J gene lost 2 bases, with 5 bases spanning the gap. CDR1 and CDR2 from the germline V gene are MGHDK and SYGVNS. CDR3 size: 12 residues. As DNA, the CDR3 is TGTGCCAGCAGTGTAGGGAACTATGGCTACACCTTC. Translated, it gives CASSVGNYGYTF.

With respect to this clonotype: Possible read error: a much larger clone is one base away. The rearrangement joins TRBV10-3 to TRBJ2-1; 11 bases are shared with TRBD2. The V gene's germline CDR1 is ENHRY and CDR2 SYGVKD. The CDR3 spans 15 residues. Unmatched junction bases numbered 8, after V lost 8 bases and J lost 5 bases. The CDR3, as DNA: TGTGCCATCGGCATGACTAGCGGGGTTGACAATGAGCAGTTCTTC. This codes for CAIGMTSGVDNEQFF.

The chain is built from TRBV27 and TRBJ2-7; TRBD2 matches 8 bases. Germline assignment: CDR1 MNHEY and CDR2 SMNVEV (reference sequence). V dropped 9 bases and J dropped 5; count of bases not matched to a gene: 12. The CDR3 is 14 residues long. CDR3 in amino acids: CASIAGPNGHEQYF. Here the CDR3 DNA reads TGTGCCAGTATAGCGGGGCCAAATGGCCACGAGCAGTACTTC.

The rearrangement joins TRBV20-1 to TRBJ1-5; weak D call: TRBD1 (5 bases). This CDR3 is 12 amino acids long. The germline gives CDR1 DFQATT, CDR2 SNEGSKA (reference sequence). V was shortened by 6 bases and J by 9 bases, with 15 bases between the two germline ends. This CDR3 is CSASEPGPPQHF. The CDR3 DNA reads as TGCAGTGCCTCCGAGCCGGGACCGCCCCAGCATTTT.

This clonotype was seen a handful of times. This chain connects TRBV15 to TRBJ1-1; 8 bases are shared with TRBD1. Trimming at V came to 2 bases and at J to 4 bases, leaving 6 bases not matched to a gene. Germline V lookup: CDR1 LNHNV, CDR2 YYDKDF (reference sequence). This CDR3 is 15 amino acids long. CDR3 bases: TGTGCCACCAGCAGAAGCAGGGGGCAGTTCACTGAAGCTTTCTTT. The encoded protein is CATSRSRGQFTEAFF.

The chain joins TRBV24-1 to TRBJ2-5; tentatively, D is TRBD2 (5 bases). The J call may be mistaken, given a closer DNA end match to TRBJ2-1. The CDR3 is 14 amino acids. The germline CDR1 and CDR2 sequences are KGHDR and SFDVKD. Written as DNA, the CDR3 is TGTGCCACCAGTGATCCCAGCGGTCAAGAGACCCAGTTCTTC. It yields the protein CATSDPSGQETQFF.

This sequence joins TRBV5-1 and TRBJ2-1; D call uncertain. The CDR3 runs 15 residues. Germline V gene data show CDR1 as SGHRS and CDR2 as YFSETQ. V shed 4 bases and J shed 4 bases, with 15 bases lying between them. The CDR3 protein is CASSTRTAPYNEQFF. CDR3 DNA: TGCGCCAGCAGCACTCGGACCGCCCCGTACAATGAGCAGTTCTTC.

V is TRBV7-9 and J is TRBJ2-7; unclear D gene. V gave up 1 base and J gave up 9 bases, with 16 bases separating them. The CDR3 loop spans 14 amino acids. CDR1 and CDR2 (germline): SEHNR, FQNEAQ (reference sequence). CDR3 nucleotide sequence: TGTGCCAGCAGCTTAGGCAGTGTACGTCTCGCGCAGTACTTC. Amino acid sequence: CASSLGSVRLAQYF. Variable domain in full (rest from reference TRBV7-9 and TRBJ2-7): DTGVSQNPRHKITKRGQNVTFRCDPISEHNRLYWYRQTLGQGPEFLTYFQNEAQLEKSRLLSDRFSAERPKGSFSTLEIQRTEQGDSAMYLCASSLGSVRLAQYFGPGTRLTVT.

This clonotype turned up a few times. This chain connects TRBV12-3 or TRBV12-4 to TRBJ2-5; no clear D gene. This CDR3 is built from 14 residues. V shed 3 bases and J shed 3 bases, with 11 bases lying between them. Here the CDR3 reads CASSFSGEKETQYF. As DNA, the CDR3 is TGTGCCAGCAGTTTTTCTGGGGAAAAAGAGACCCAGTACTTC.

Regarding this clonotype: This may come from a read error, since a much larger clone is one base off. The V call is TRBV7-2, the J call TRBJ2-5, with 12 nucleotides matching TRBD2. The J call may not be correct, given that the DNA end is closer to TRBJ2-7. The germline V gene has CDR1 SGHTA and CDR2 FQGNSA. The CDR3 extends over 17 amino acids. CDR3 sequence: CTSSLKLAGGGPYEQYF. CDR3 DNA: TGTACCAGCAGCTTAAAACTAGCGGGAGGTGGGCCCTACGAGCAGTACTTC.

The chain is built from TRBV28 and TRBJ2-3, with D unresolved. Trimming left V 4 bases short and J 6 bases short, with 11 bases between. This CDR3 contains 13 residues. The germline V gene has CDR1 MDHEN and CDR2 SYDVKM. CDR3 loop: CASSSPARDTQYF. The CDR3 region has the DNA TGTGCCAGCAGTTCCCCCGCGCGGGATACGCAGTATTTT. Based on the CDR3 plus reference TRBV28 and TRBJ2-3, the full variable domain is DVKVTQSSRYLVKRTGEKVFLECVQDMDHENMFWYRQDPGLGLRLIYFSYDVKMKEKGDIPEGYSVSREKKERFSLILESASTNQTSMYLCASSSPARDTQYFGPGTRLTVL.

This chain uses TRBV20-1 with TRBJ1-5; D might be TRBD1 (6 bases). The CDR3 is 13 amino acids. V shed 5 bases and J shed 6 bases, with 14 bases lying between them. Germline loops: CDR1 DFQATT, CDR2 SNEGSKA (reference sequence). The CDR3 DNA reads as TGCAGTGCTGCACAGGGAACCGGTCAGCCCCAGCATTTT. Its protein is CSAAQGTGQPQHF.